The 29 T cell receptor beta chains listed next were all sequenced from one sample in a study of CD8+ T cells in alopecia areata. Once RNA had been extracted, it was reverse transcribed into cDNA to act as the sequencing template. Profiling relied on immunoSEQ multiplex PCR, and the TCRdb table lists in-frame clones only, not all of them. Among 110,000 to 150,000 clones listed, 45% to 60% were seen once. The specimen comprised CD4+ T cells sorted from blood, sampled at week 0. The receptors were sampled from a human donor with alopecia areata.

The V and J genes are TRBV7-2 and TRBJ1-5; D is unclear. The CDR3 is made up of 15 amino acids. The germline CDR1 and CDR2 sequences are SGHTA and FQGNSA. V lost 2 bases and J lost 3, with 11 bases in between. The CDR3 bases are TGTGCCAGCAGCTTACGGAAGGATTTCAATCAGCCCCAGCATTTT. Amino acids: CASSLRKDFNQPQHF.

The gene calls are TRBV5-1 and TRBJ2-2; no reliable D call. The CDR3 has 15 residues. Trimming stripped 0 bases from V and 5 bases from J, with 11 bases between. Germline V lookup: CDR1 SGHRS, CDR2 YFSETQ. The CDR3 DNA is TGCGCCAGCAGCTTGGGAACCCCCTCGACCGGGGAGCTGTTTTTT. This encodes CASSLGTPSTGELFF.

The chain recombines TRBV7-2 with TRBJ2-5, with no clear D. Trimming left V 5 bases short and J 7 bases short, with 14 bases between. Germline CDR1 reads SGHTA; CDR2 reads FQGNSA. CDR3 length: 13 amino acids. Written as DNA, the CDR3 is TGTGCCAGCAGCACACGACAAAGTCGGACCCAGTACTTC. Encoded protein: CASSTRQSRTQYF.

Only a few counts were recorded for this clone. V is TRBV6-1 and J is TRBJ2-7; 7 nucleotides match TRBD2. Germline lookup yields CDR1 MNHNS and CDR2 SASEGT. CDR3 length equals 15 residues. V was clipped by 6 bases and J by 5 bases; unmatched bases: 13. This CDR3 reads CASRAPGLLGNEQYF. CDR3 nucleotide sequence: TGTGCCAGCAGAGCCCCGGGACTACTAGGGAACGAGCAGTACTTC.

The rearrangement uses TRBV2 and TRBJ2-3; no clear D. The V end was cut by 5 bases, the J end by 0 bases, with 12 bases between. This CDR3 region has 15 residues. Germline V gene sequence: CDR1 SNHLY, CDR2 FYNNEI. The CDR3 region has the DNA TGTGCCAGCAGTTCTCCGGTCGGGAGCACAGATACGCAGTATTTT. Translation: CASSSPVGSTDTQYF.

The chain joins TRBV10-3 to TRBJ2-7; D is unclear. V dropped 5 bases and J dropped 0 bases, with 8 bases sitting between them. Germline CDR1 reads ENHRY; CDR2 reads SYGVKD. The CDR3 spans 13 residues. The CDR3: CAISLDGSYEQYF. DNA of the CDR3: TGTGCCATCAGTTTGGACGGCTCCTACGAGCAGTACTTC.

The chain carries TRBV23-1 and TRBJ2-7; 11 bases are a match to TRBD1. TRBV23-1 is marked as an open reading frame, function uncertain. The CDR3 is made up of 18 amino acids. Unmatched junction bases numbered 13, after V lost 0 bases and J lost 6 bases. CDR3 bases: TGCGCCAGCAGTCAATCGGGAGCGGACAGGGGGCGATCTCTCGAGCAGTACTTC. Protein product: CASSQSGADRGRSLEQYF.

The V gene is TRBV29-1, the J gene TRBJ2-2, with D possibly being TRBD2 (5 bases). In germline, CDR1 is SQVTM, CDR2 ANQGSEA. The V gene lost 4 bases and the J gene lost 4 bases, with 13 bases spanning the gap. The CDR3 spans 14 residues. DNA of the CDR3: TGCAGCGTTGTTACAGCCCGGGGCACCGGGGAGCTGTTTTTT. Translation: CSVVTARGTGELFF.

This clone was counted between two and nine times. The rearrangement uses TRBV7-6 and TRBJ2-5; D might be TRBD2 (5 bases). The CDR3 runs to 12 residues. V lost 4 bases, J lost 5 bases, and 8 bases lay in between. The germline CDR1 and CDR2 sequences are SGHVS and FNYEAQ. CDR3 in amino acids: CASSSTGETQYF. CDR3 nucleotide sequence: TGTGCCAGCAGCTCAACGGGGGAGACCCAGTACTTC.

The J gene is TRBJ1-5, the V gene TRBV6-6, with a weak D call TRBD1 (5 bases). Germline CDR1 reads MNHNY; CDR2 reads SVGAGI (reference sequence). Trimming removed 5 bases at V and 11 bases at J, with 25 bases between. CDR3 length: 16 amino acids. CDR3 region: CASSRLGASGWEAQHF. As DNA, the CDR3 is TGTGCCAGCAGTCGCCTCGGGGCAAGCGGCTGGGAAGCCCAGCATTTT.

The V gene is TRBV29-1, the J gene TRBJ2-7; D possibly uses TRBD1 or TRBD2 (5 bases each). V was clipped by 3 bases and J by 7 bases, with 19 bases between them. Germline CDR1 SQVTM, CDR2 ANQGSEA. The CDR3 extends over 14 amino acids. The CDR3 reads CSVEGPRNTREQYF. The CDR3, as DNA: TGCAGCGTTGAGGGACCGCGGAATACTCGGGAGCAGTACTTC.

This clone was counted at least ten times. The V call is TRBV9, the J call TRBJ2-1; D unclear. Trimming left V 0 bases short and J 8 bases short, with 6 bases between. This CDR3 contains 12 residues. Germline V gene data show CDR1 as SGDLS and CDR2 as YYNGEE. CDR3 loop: CASSVVEDEQFF. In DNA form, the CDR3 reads TGTGCCAGCAGCGTAGTTGAAGATGAGCAGTTCTTC.

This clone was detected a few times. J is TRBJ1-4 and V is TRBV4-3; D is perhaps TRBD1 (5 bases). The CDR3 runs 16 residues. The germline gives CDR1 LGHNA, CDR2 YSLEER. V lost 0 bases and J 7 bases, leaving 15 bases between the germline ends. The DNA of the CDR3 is TGCGCCAGCAGCCAAGATATACCCAGGGTCGCTGAAAAACTGTTTTTT. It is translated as CASSQDIPRVAEKLFF.

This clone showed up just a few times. This CDR3 is CASSPTAGAYNEQFF. The DNA of the CDR3 is TGTGCCAGCAGCCCGACGGCGGGAGCCTACAATGAGCAGTTCTTC. The gene calls are TRBV14 and TRBJ2-1, with TRBD2 matching 7 bases. Trimming removed 4 bases from V and 2 bases from J; junction bases left unmatched: 5. The CDR3 consists of 15 residues. The germline V gene encodes CDR1 SGHDN and CDR2 FVKESK.

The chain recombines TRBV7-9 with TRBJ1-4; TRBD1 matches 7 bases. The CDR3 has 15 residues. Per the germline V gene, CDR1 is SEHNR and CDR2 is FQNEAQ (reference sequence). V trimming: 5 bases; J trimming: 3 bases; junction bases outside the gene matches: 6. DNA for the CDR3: TGTGCCAGCAGCAACCCCGGGACAGCTAATGAAAAACTGTTTTTT. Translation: CASSNPGTANEKLFF.

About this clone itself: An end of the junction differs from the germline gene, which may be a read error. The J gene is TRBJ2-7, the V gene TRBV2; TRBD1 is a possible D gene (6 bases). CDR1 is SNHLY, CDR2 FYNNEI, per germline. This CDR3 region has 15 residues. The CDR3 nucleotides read TGTGCCAGCAGTGATTCTAGGGGGAGCTCCTCCGAGCAGTACTTC. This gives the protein CASSDSRGSSSEQYF.

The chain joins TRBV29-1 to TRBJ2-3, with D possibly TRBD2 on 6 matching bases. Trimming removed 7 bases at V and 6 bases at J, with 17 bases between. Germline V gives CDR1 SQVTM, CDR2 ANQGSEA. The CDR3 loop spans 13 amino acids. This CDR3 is CSAWTTRPDTQYF. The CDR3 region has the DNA TGCAGCGCCTGGACTACCCGGCCGGATACGCAGTATTTT.

The CDR3 coding sequence is TGTGCCACGGGGGGCGCGGCGGGGGAGCAGTACTTC. Amino acid sequence: CATGGAAGEQYF. The rearrangement joins TRBV18 to TRBJ2-7; D might be TRBD2 (7 bases). The CDR3 contains 12 residues. Germline V gene data show CDR1 as KGHSH and CDR2 as LQKENI. Trimming left V 10 bases short and J 7 bases short, with 17 bases between.

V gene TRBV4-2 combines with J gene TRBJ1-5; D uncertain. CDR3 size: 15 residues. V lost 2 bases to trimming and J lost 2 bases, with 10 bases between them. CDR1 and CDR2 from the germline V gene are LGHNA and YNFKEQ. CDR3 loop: CASSQIATGNQPQHF. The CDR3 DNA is TGTGCCAGCAGCCAAATAGCTACGGGCAATCAGCCCCAGCATTTT.

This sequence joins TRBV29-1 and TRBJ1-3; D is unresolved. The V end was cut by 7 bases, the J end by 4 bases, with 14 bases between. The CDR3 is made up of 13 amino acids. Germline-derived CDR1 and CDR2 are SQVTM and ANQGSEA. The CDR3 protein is CSADSSGGNTIYF. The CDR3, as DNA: TGCAGCGCCGACTCCAGCGGCGGAAACACCATATATTTT.

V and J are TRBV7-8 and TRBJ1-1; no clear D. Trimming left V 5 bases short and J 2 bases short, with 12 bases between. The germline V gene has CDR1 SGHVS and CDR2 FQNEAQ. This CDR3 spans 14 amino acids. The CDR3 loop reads CASSRVSTNTEAFF. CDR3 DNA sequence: TGTGCCAGCAGCCGAGTCTCAACCAACACTGAAGCTTTCTTT. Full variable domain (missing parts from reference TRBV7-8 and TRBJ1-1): GAGVSQSPRYKVAKRGQDVALRCDPISGHVSLFWYQQALGQGPEFLTYFQNEAQLDKSGLPSDRFFAERPEGSVSTLKIQRTQQEDSAVYLCASSRVSTNTEAFFGQGTRLTVV.

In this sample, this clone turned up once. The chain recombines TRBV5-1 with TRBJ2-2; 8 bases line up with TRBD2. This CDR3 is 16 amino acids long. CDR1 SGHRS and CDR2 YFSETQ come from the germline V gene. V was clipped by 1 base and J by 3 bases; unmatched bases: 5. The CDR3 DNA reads TGCGCCAGCAGCTTGAACCCGGGACTAGACACCGGGGAGCTGTTTTTT. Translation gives CASSLNPGLDTGELFF.

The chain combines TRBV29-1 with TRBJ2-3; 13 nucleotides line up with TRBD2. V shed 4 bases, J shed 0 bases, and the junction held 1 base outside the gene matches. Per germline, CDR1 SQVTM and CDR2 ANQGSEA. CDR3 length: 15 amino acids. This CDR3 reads CSVGLAGGSTDTQYF. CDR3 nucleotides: TGCAGCGTTGGACTAGCGGGAGGTAGCACAGATACGCAGTATTTT.

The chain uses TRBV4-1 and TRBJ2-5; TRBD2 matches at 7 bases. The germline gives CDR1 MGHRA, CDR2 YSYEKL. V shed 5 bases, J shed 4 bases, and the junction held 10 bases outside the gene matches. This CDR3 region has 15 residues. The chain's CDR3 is CASSGRLALGETQYF. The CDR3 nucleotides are TGCGCCAGCAGCGGTCGACTAGCATTAGGAGAGACCCAGTACTTC.

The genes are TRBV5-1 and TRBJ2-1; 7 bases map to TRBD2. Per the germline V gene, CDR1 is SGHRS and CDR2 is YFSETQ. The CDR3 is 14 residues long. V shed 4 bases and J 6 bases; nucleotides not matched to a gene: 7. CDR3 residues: CASSRGTTGNEQFF. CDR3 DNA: TGCGCCAGCAGCCGGGGGACTACCGGCAATGAGCAGTTCTTC. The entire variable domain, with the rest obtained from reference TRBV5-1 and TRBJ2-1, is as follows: KAGVTQTPRYLIKTRGQQVTLSCSPISGHRSVSWYQQTPGQGLQFLFEYFSETQRNKGNFPGRFSGRQFSNSRSEMNVSTLELGDSALYLCASSRGTTGNEQFFGPGTRLTVL.

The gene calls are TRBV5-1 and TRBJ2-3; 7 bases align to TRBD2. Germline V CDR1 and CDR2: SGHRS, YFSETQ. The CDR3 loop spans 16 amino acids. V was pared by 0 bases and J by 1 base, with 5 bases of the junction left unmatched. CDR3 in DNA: TGCGCCAGCAGCTTGGAATACCTAGCGGGCACAGATACGCAGTATTTT. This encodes CASSLEYLAGTDTQYF.

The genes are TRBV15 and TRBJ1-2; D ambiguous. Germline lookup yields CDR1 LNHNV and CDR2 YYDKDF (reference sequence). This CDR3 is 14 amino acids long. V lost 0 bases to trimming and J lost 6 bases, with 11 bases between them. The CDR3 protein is CATSRDLTINGYTF. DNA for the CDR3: TGTGCCACCAGCAGAGATCTTACAATAAATGGCTACACCTTC.

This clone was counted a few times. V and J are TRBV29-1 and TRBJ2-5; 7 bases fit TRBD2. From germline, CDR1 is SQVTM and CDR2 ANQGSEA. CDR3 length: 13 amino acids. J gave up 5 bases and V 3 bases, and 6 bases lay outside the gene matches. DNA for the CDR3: TGCAGCGTTGAGGAGCAGGGAGGGGAGACCCAGTACTTC. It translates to CSVEEQGGETQYF.

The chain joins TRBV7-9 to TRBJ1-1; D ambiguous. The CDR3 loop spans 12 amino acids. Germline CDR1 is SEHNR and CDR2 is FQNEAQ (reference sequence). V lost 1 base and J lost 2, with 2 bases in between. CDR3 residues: CASSLDNTEAFF. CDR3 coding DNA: TGTGCCAGCAGCTTAGATAACACTGAAGCTTTCTTT.